The T cell receptor (beta chain) described here comes from a study of T cell repertoires in cytomegalovirus infection (dated by TCRdb to about 2019). About the full investigation: The HLA type of each donor mattered for the analysis, because public TCR beta signatures pointed to carriage of CMV infection along with the matching HLA type.

What the authors observed across the whole study: Carriers of CMV infection plus the relevant HLA type were discriminated by the cumulative frequency of public TCR beta family members in the study cohort and in an independent roughly 320-donor cohort. The ex vivo response was dominated by HLA-C-restricted CMV-specific TCR beta clonotypes, which also provided the single most frequent clonotype in two of eight donors.

Points on this clonotype: The target of this receptor is not known. No quality values exist for individual bases; no much larger clone is one base distant.

The germline V gene supplies CDR1 SGHRS and CDR2 YFSETQ. Trimming costs V 2 bases and J 4 bases, and their ends lie 11 bases apart. The CDR3 measures 14 amino acids from cysteine to phenylalanine. The sequence is cut down to CDR3 DNA, 42 bases in frame from base 1. The sample was run on an Illumina HiSeq 1500. The public reads were reanalyzed by TCRdb: fastp trimming at Q25, MiXCR alignment, in-frame beta chains only. Each entry is one CDR3 protein sequence, shown with its most common DNA and genes. The sample yields about 740,000 distinct CDR3 sequences; roughly 36% were counted once. The ten largest clones add up to about 2.8% of the sample.

This clonotype originated in a human donor in good health (CMV status not recorded). Some clones in this sample may be carry-over from other donors' samples. The sequenced material came from PBMCs. The rearrangement joined TRBV5-1 to TRBJ2-3; the D gene is perhaps TRBD2, on 5 matching bases. At the DNA level, the sequence is TGCGCCAGCAGCTTCGACGGGGAGCCAGATACGCAGTATTTT. Its translation is CASSFDGEPDTQYF.